This T cell receptor beta chain was found in a study of T cell responses to AZD1222 COVID-19 vaccine. Study findings and constraints: Spike-specific TCR breadth and depth were elevated following two AZD1222 doses. Baseline serostatus was positive in only a handful of AZD1222 recipients. No day 14 peak samples; only post-peak repertoires were characterized.

This clone has only one observation. Its target is not known. Here immunoSEQ multiplex PCR was the method, and the copy in TCRdb shows in-frame clones only, minus some. The repertoire includes about 130,000 clones, roughly nine tenths of them detected once, and roughly a tenth sits in the top ten. The CDR3 loop spans 15 amino acids. Germline values: CDR1 KGHDR, CDR2 SFDVKD. The V end was cut by 7 bases, the J end by 0 bases, with 11 bases between. This chain uses TRBV24-1 with TRBJ2-2; D might be TRBD1 (6 bases). The sample here was peripheral blood, taken 28 days after the second AZD1222 dose. This TCR was recovered from an adult who received the AZD1222 COVID-19 vaccine. The CDR3 here is CATSTGTSNTGELFF. CDR3 DNA sequence: TGTGCCACCAGCACCGGGACATCGAACACCGGGGAGCTGTTTTTT.